This entry lists 27 T cell receptor beta chains sequenced from one sample in a study of CD8+ T cells in alopecia areata. The pooled cutaneous lymph node cells were sorted using several markers (CD4, CD8alpha, NKG2D, NKG2ACE and others). Sequencing templates came from extracted RNA that was reverse transcribed into cDNA. Repertoires were generated with immunoSEQ multiplex PCR, while TCRdb's copy carries only in-frame clones and drops some. Listed here are about 19,000 clones without any singletons, the top ten holding about 32%. The sample comprised CD8+ T cells sorted from a lymph node. The receptors stem from a C3H/HeJ mouse with alopecia areata. The strain's MHC haplotype is H2-k.

This clone came up many times. Mouse gene names apply. The CDR3 is CAWSLRTSNTEVFF. Partial CDR3 DNA: TGTGCCTGGAGTCTAAGGACATCAAACACA. The chain joins TRBV31 to TRBJ1-1; a possible D gene is TRBD1 (5 bases). The read halts 4 residues ahead of the CDR3 end, with the missing end drawn from the germline J gene. Germline CDR1 is GKSSPN and CDR2 is SITVG. The CDR3 has 14 residues. Trimming took 0 bases from V and 0 from J, leaving 8 bases between them. The full variable domain, its missing parts supplied by reference TRBV31 and TRBJ1-1, is AQTIHQWPVAEIKAVGSPLSLGCTIKGKSSPNLYWYWQATGGTLQQLFYSITVGQVESVVQLNLSASRPKDDQFILSTEKLLLSHSGFYLCAWSLRTSNTEVFFGKGTRLTVV.

This clone has only a few counts. Gene names and germline refer to mouse. The CDR3 end falls 4 residues outside the read, so it is completed with the germline J gene. The chain combines TRBV13-3 with TRBJ2-5; D not resolved. The germline V gene has CDR1 NNHDY and CDR2 SYVADS. The CDR3 runs 16 residues. Deletions cut 5 bases from V and 0 bases from J, with 16 bases between. This CDR3 is CASSIGRSFNQDTQYF. The covered CDR3 bases are TGTGCCAGCAGCATCGGCAGGTCTTTTAACCAAGAC.

This clone showed up many times. Any gene name here is a mouse gene name. Read coverage stops 4 residues before the CDR3 terminus; the germline J gene supplies the remainder. The rearrangement joins TRBV1 to TRBJ1-1; TRBD1 is a possible D gene (5 bases). The CDR3 is 15 amino acids. In germline, CDR1 is NSQYPW, CDR2 LRSPGD (reference sequence). Trimming shortened V by 0 bases and J by 0 bases, and 8 bases separated the two germline ends. CDR3 region: CTCSADSRENTEVFF. The CDR3 DNA, read in part, is TGCACCTGCAGTGCAGATTCCAGGGAGAACACA.

This clone was seen many times. Germline and genes: mouse. This chain's CDR3 is CASSDAGTGEANTEVFF. CDR3 bases read: TGTGCCAGCAGTGATGCAGGGACAGGGGAAGCAAACACA. The chain has TRBV13-3 and TRBJ1-1; 10 bases line up with TRBD1. The CDR3 end lies 4 residues beyond the end of the read and is filled in from the germline J gene. The CDR3 is 17 amino acids. With V trimmed by 0 bases and J by 0 bases, 5 bases remained unmatched. Germline V gene data show CDR1 as NNHDY and CDR2 as SYVADS.

A remark on this clone: Each gene name is a mouse one. From the germline J gene comes the end of the CDR3, since the read stops 4 residues before it. The chain combines TRBV13-3 with TRBJ1-4; D is perhaps TRBD1 (6 bases). The CDR3 sequence is 15 residues long. Between the trimmed V and J ends, which lost 3 bases and 0 bases, there was a span of 9 bases. The germline CDR1 and CDR2 sequences are NNHDY and SYVADS. The CDR3 spells CASSGTDFSNERLFF. The covered CDR3 bases are TGTGCCAGCAGTGGGACAGATTTTTCCAACGAA.

A note on this clone: Each gene name is a mouse one. The CDR3 here is CASSIDRGRDTQYF. Partial CDR3 DNA: TGTGCCAGCAGTATTGACAGGGGGCGAGAC. The chain has TRBV19 and TRBJ2-5, with 10 bases aligning to TRBD1. The read ends 4 residues before the CDR3 terminus; that terminus is restored from the germline J gene. The V gene's germline CDR1 is FNHDT and CDR2 SITEND (reference sequence). The CDR3 is 14 amino acids.

A note on this clone: Gene names are the mouse ones. The missing CDR3 end, 4 residues past where the read stops, is filled in from the germline J gene. The chain links TRBV13-2 to TRBJ2-1; perhaps TRBD2 as D (5 bases). In germline, CDR1 is NNHNN, CDR2 SYGAGS (reference sequence). V lost 0 bases to trimming and J lost 5 bases, with 9 bases between them. CDR3 length equals 14 residues. CDR3 in amino acids: CASGDVWEDAEQFF. Incomplete CDR3 DNA: TGTGCCAGCGGTGATGTCTGGGAGGATGCT.

This clone has ten or more counts. The gene names here belong to mouse. Read sequence stops 4 residues before the CDR3 end, and the germline J gene provides the missing end. The rearrangement links TRBV19 to TRBJ1-1; 10 bases align to TRBD1. This CDR3 is built from 14 residues. V lost 5 bases to trimming and J lost 1 base; unmatched junction nucleotides: 2. Germline V lookup: CDR1 FNHDT, CDR2 SITEND (reference sequence). CDR3 residues: CASSRQGANTEVFF. The DNA read from the CDR3 is TGTGCCAGCAGCAGACAGGGGGCGAACACA.

Comment on this clone: Genes and germline are mouse. The read falls 4 residues short of the CDR3 end, and the missing part is taken from the germline J gene. The V and J genes are TRBV19 and TRBJ1-2; tentatively, D is TRBD1 (6 bases). This CDR3 is built from 15 residues. V was clipped by 4 bases and J by 0 bases, with 13 bases between them. Germline V CDR1 and CDR2: FNHDT, SITEND (reference sequence). The CDR3 here is CASSSYGTTNSDYTF. The part of the CDR3 DNA that was read is TGTGCCAGCAGTTCCTACGGGACAACAAACTCC. Full variable domain (rest looked up from reference TRBV19 and TRBJ1-2): GGIITQTPKFLIGQEGQKLTLKCQQNFNHDTMYWYRQDSGKGLRLIYYSITENDLQKGDLSEGYDASREKKSSFSLTVTSAQKNEMAVFLCASSSYGTTNSDYTFGSGTRLLVI.

On this clone: Mouse gene names apply. From the germline J gene comes the end of the CDR3, since the read stops 4 residues before it. The chain links TRBV13-3 to TRBJ2-1, with 9 bases identical to TRBD2. CDR1 is NNHDY, CDR2 SYVADS, per germline. V lost 4 bases and J lost 3; bases outside the gene matches: 5. The CDR3 runs to 15 residues. The CDR3 bases that were read are TGTGCCAGCAGTCACCGGGACTGGGCCTATGCT. Translated, it gives CASSHRDWAYA. The CDR3 as a whole reads CASSHRDWAYAEQFF.

This clone was detected ten times or more. Genes here carry mouse names. The chain's CDR3 is CASSPGGANTGQLYF. Incomplete CDR3 DNA: TGTGCCAGCAGTCCTGGGGGTGCAAACACCGGG. The chain uses TRBV13-3 and TRBJ2-2; 7 bases align to TRBD2. From the germline J gene comes the end of the CDR3, since the read stops 4 residues before it. Germline V gives CDR1 NNHDY, CDR2 SYVADS. This CDR3 has 15 amino acids. Germline trimming cut 4 bases from V and 0 bases from J; bases unmatched to any gene: 3.

The sample holds a few counts of this clone. Any gene name here is a mouse gene name. The read ends 4 residues before the CDR3 terminus; that terminus is restored from the germline J gene. The chain is built from TRBV19 and TRBJ1-4, with D perhaps TRBD1 (6 bases). This CDR3 has 15 residues. The V and J ends lost 7 bases and 0 bases respectively, with 13 bases between them. Germline CDR1 is FNHDT and CDR2 is SITEND (reference sequence). CDR3 amino acids: CASGGALISNERLFF. The sequenced CDR3 bases are TGTGCCAGCGGGGGGGCCCTTATTTCCAACGAA.

To note about this clone: Germline and genes: mouse. Read data end 4 residues before the CDR3 end; the end is taken from the germline J gene. At the DNA level, this CDR3 is encoded by other sequences in the same sample as well. The rearrangement uses TRBV19 and TRBJ1-1, with a possible D match to TRBD1 (5 bases). Trimming removed 1 base from V and 3 bases from J, with 7 bases in between. Germline V gene data show CDR1 as FNHDT and CDR2 as SITEND (reference sequence). The CDR3 has 13 amino acids. The covered CDR3 bases are TGTGCCAGCAGTATACAGGGCGACACA. It specifies CASSIQGDT. The entire CDR3 is CASSIQGDTEVFF.

As to this clone: A read error likely explains this, since a far larger clone differs by one base. These gene names are mouse names. The missing CDR3 end, 4 residues past where the read stops, is filled in from the germline J gene. The chain recombines TRBV13-3 with TRBJ2-4; maybe TRBD1 (5 bases). CDR1 is NNHDY and CDR2 is SYVADS in the germline V gene. The CDR3 runs 12 residues. The CDR3 here is CARSGRENTLYF. The sequenced CDR3 bases are TGTGCCCGCAGTGGCAGGGAGAAC.

This clone was counted ten times or more. Germline and genes: mouse. The read terminates 4 residues ahead of where the CDR3 ends, so the germline J gene completes it. The chain is built from TRBV13-3 and TRBJ2-5; 11 bases fit TRBD1. CDR1 and CDR2 (germline): NNHDY, SYVADS. The CDR3 is made up of 14 amino acids. The sequenced CDR3 bases are TGTGCCAGCAGTGGGACAGGGGGCGCGGAC. It yields the protein CASSGTGGAD. The full CDR3 is CASSGTGGADTQYF.

In this sample, this clone turned up a few times. Mouse names are used for the genes. The CDR3 extends 4 residues past the end of the read, so its final part is completed from the germline J gene. The V call is TRBV19, the J call TRBJ2-7, with 12 bases lining up with TRBD1. The CDR3 contains 16 residues. Germline V gene lookup returns CDR1 FNHDT and CDR2 SITEND (reference sequence). V trimming: 4 bases; J trimming: 0 bases; junction bases outside the gene matches: 5. The CDR3 loop reads CASSLGQGASSYEQYF. CDR3 DNA (partial): TGTGCCAGCAGTCTGGGACAGGGGGCGAGCTCCTAT.

To note about this clone: The germline and genes are mouse ones. The read finishes 4 residues shy of the CDR3 end, and the germline J gene is used to complete it. The chain joins TRBV19 to TRBJ2-1; the D gene is possibly TRBD1 (6 bases). Germline V gene data show CDR1 as FNHDT and CDR2 as SITEND (reference sequence). This CDR3 is built from 14 residues. Trimming shortened V by 3 bases and J by 6 bases, and 13 bases separated the two germline ends. CDR3 sequence: CASSRGRGGAEQFF. CDR3 DNA, as far as it was read: TGTGCCAGCAGTAGGGGCAGGGGAGGTGCT.

This clone was recorded a few times. Mouse gene names apply. Sequencing ends 4 residues short of the CDR3 end; the germline J gene provides the rest. The genes are TRBV13-1 and TRBJ2-1, with 10 bases identical to TRBD2. With V trimmed by 7 bases and J by 6 bases, 13 bases remained unmatched. There are 16 residues in the CDR3. Germline CDR1 NSHNY, CDR2 SYGAGN. The CDR3: CASYPLSGGALAEQFF. The covered CDR3 bases are TGTGCCAGCTACCCTCTATCTGGGGGGGCGCTTGCT.

On this clone: At residue 12, TCRdb's protein is not the same as the translated DNA, so the protein here was read from the DNA. The genes are named according to mouse. The CDR3 end lies 3 residues beyond the end of the read and is filled in from the germline J gene. V and J are TRBV13-2 and TRBJ1-3; 10 nucleotides align to TRBD1. This CDR3 spans 15 amino acids. Germline V gene sequence: CDR1 NNHNN, CDR2 SYGAGS (reference sequence). Trimming at V came to 5 bases and at J to 2 bases, leaving 4 bases not matched to a gene. This CDR3 reads CASGGTGEAGNTLYF. The sequenced CDR3 bases are TGTGCCAGCGGGGGGACAGGGGAAGCTGGAAATACG.

In regard to this clone: Mouse names are used for the genes. The CDR3 end is not reached by the read, which stops 4 residues before it; the germline J gene fills it in. The chain employs TRBV1 and TRBJ2-5; 9 nucleotides match TRBD2. The germline CDR1 and CDR2 sequences are NSQYPW and LRSPGD (reference sequence). This CDR3 comprises 13 residues. CDR3 sequence: CTCWGGEGDTQYF. The CDR3 bases that were read are TGCACCTGCTGGGGGGGCGAGGGCGAC.

This clone was seen many times. Gene labels here are mouse ones. Read coverage stops 4 residues before the CDR3 terminus; the germline J gene supplies the remainder. The rearrangement joins TRBV19 to TRBJ2-1, with 8 bases aligning to TRBD1. The trim removed 2 bases at V and 4 bases at J, leaving 2 bases unmatched. From germline, CDR1 is FNHDT and CDR2 SITEND (reference sequence). The CDR3 spans 14 residues. The CDR3 sequence is CASSIRDRYAEQFF. The sequenced CDR3 bases are TGTGCCAGCAGTATCCGGGACAGGTATGCT.

This clone appeared a few times. Gene names and germline match the mouse. The read gets to within 4 residues of the CDR3 end, and the germline J gene fills in the rest. The chain combines TRBV1 with TRBJ2-5; D gene unclear. Trimming left V 0 bases short and J 1 base short, with 8 bases between. The CDR3 has 15 residues. Looked up from germline, CDR1 is NSQYPW and CDR2 is LRSPGD (reference sequence). The part of the CDR3 DNA that was read is TGCACCTGCAGTGCAGAACCCGCAGACCAAGAC. This gives the protein CTCSAEPADQD. The full CDR3 is CTCSAEPADQDTQYF. The full variable domain, in which reference TRBV1 and TRBJ2-5 provide the parts outside the CDR3, is VTLLEQNPRWRLVPRGQAVNLRCILKNSQYPWMSWYQQDLQKQLQWLFTLRSPGDKEVKSLPGADYLATRVTDTELRLQVANMSQGRTLYCTCSAEPADQDTQYFGPGTRLLVL.

Points on this clone: The protein TCRdb lists differs from the translation of the DNA at residue 12; the protein given here is translated from the DNA itself. Gene names refer to mouse genes. The read falls 3 residues short of the CDR3 end, and the missing part is taken from the germline J gene. The J gene is TRBJ1-6, the V gene TRBV13-1; 7 bases line up with TRBD1. TRBJ1-6 is sorted into the ORF group, with uncertain function. Losses at the gene ends were 2 bases for V and 9 bases for J; bases not matched to a gene: 8. This CDR3 contains 15 residues. CDR1 and CDR2 (germline): NSHNY, SYGAGN. CDR3 sequence: CASSDWTGGGSPLYF. The sequenced CDR3 bases are TGTGCCAGCAGTGACTGGACAGGAGGGGGTTCGCCC.

This clone was recorded at least ten times. Gene names and germline match the mouse. The part of the CDR3 DNA that was read is TGTGCCAGCAGGGGACAGGGGGCCAACGAA. This sequence encodes CASRGQGANE. The complete CDR3 reads CASRGQGANERLFF. This chain joins TRBV13-3 and TRBJ1-4; 11 bases map to TRBD1. The read ends 4 residues before the CDR3 terminus; that terminus is restored from the germline J gene. The V gene end was trimmed by 5 bases and the J gene end by 3 bases; junction bases not matched to a gene: 0. The V gene's germline CDR1 is NNHDY and CDR2 SYVADS. This CDR3 is built from 14 residues.

The table lists this clone with many counts. Gene names are mouse gene names. The CDR3 end lies 4 residues beyond the end of the read and is filled in from the germline J gene. The genes are TRBV13-3 and TRBJ2-1; 9 nucleotides match TRBD2. Germline V gene sequence: CDR1 NNHDY, CDR2 SYVADS. The CDR3 spans 15 residues. V lost 5 bases, J lost 0 bases, and 3 bases stayed unmatched. The DNA read from the CDR3 is TGTGCCAGCAGGGACTGGGGCCATAACTATGCT. This codes for CASRDWGHNYA. The full CDR3 reads CASRDWGHNYAEQFF.

This clone came up a few times. Gene names are mouse gene names. The read falls 4 residues short of the CDR3 end, and the missing part is taken from the germline J gene. This chain links TRBV29 with TRBJ2-7; 10 nucleotides align to TRBD1. Germline CDR1 and CDR2: MSHET and SYDVDS. Trimming removed 2 bases from V and 2 bases from J; junction bases left unmatched: 3. The CDR3 contains 15 residues. The part of the CDR3 DNA that was read is TGTGCTAGCAGTTTAAGGGGACAGGGGACCTAT. The encoded protein is CASSLRGQGTY. The CDR3 in its entirety is CASSLRGQGTYEQYF.

This clone was picked up many times. TCRdb lists a protein that is different at residue 10 from the translated DNA; the protein given here uses the DNA translation. Gene names follow the mouse nomenclature. The missing CDR3 end, 3 residues past where the read stops, is filled in from the germline J gene. The chain is built from TRBV31 and TRBJ1-3, with D perhaps matching TRBD1 (5 bases). The CDR3 is 13 amino acids. The V gene's germline CDR1 is GKSSPN and CDR2 SITVG. Trimming left V 1 base short and J 3 bases short, with 7 bases between. CDR3 region: CAWSRGDGNTLYF. The DNA read from the CDR3 is TGTGCCTGGAGTCGGGGGGATGGAAATACG.